The sequence of this T cell receptor beta chain was determined in a study of Graves' ophthalmopathy and Graves' hyperthyroidism. Study findings and constraints: Its predictions of ophthalmopathy progression gave the model 60% to 71% sensitivity and roughly 76% specificity.

Moderate-to-severe activity, CAS ≥3, NOSPECS ≥4 and a duration under 3 months were seen in donors with ophthalmopathy. Concerning this clonotype: Its antigen remains unknown.

The V gene end was trimmed by 11 bases and the J gene end by 5 bases; junction bases not matched to a gene: 4. This CDR3 region has 12 residues. Per the germline V gene, CDR1 is SNHLY and CDR2 is FYNNEI. Amplification of TCR beta CDR3 regions used RNA transcripts. First-round RT-PCR with HTBI primers preceded a second-round multiplex PCR. Using its own MiXCR run on the multiplex PCR reads, TCRdb lists one record per CDR3 protein. The sample shows 660,000 or so distinct CDR3 sequences, just over 40% of them seen only once. Sequencing was performed on peripheral blood. This chain connects TRBV2 to TRBJ2-4; TRBD1 agrees at 9 bases. This receptor was taken from an adult man with Graves' ophthalmopathy. In DNA form, the CDR3 reads TGTGCCTCCCGGGACAGGGAAAACATTCAGTACTTC. It translates to CASRDRENIQYF.